The next 27 T cell receptor beta chains were all read from a single sample in a study of early T cells in non-severe SARS-CoV-2 infection. TCRdb recomputed calls from the 5' RACE reads with MiXCR, one row per CDR3 protein. The sample carries some 55,000 distinct CDR3 sequences, 9% to 15% recorded once. Sequencing was performed on whole blood, taken at baseline. The origin of the receptors is an adult who was a healthcare worker with PCR-confirmed SARS-CoV-2 infection or an uninfected control (not recorded which).

This clonotype occurred a few times. The V gene is TRBV5-1, the J gene TRBJ2-3; D is undetermined. Germline V gene sequence: CDR1 SGHRS, CDR2 YFSETQ. Trimming shortened V by 3 bases and J by 1 base, and 6 bases separated the two germline ends. The CDR3 runs 13 residues. The CDR3: CASSSYRTDTQYF. In nucleotides, the CDR3 is TGCGCCAGCAGCTCCTATCGCACAGATACGCAGTATTTT.

The table lists this clonotype with a few counts. The gene calls are TRBV3-1 and TRBJ2-7; D is perhaps TRBD1 (5 bases). Germline lookup yields CDR1 LGHDT and CDR2 YNNKEL (reference sequence). CDR3 length: 14 residues. The germline V and J ends were trimmed by 4 bases and 7 bases, with 17 bases remaining between them. CDR3 nucleotide sequence: TGTGCCAGCAGCCTTGGTGGCGCAGGACAAGAGCAGTACTTC. This codes for CASSLGGAGQEQYF.

This CDR3 reads CASSLEAPGYQPQHF. DNA of the CDR3: TGTGCCAGCAGCTTAGAGGCCCCCGGCTATCAGCCCCAGCATTTT. The J gene is TRBJ1-5, the V gene TRBV11-2; D is undetermined. The V gene lost 0 bases and the J gene lost 5 bases, with 11 bases spanning the gap. CDR1 is SGHAT and CDR2 is FQNNGV in the germline V gene. The length of the CDR3 is 15 residues.

CDR3 in DNA: TGTGCCAGCAGTTTACCCCCCCTAGCGGGAGACACAGATACGCAGTATTTT. It encodes CASSLPPLAGDTDTQYF. The J gene is TRBJ2-3, the V gene TRBV28; 10 bases fit TRBD2. V shed 2 bases, J shed 2 bases, and the junction held 7 bases outside the gene matches. Per the germline V gene, CDR1 is MDHEN and CDR2 is SYDVKM. The CDR3 runs to 17 residues.

In its sample, this clonotype was seen many times. The chain employs TRBV11-2 and TRBJ1-5; no firm D call. The V end was cut by 3 bases, the J end by 3 bases, with 3 bases between. In germline, CDR1 is SGHAT, CDR2 FQNNGV. The CDR3 runs 12 residues. CDR3 DNA sequence: TGTGCCAGCAGCTTCCCCAATCAGCCCCAGCATTTT. Translated: CASSFPNQPQHF.

The rearrangement joins TRBV12-3 or TRBV12-4 to TRBJ1-2; no reliable D call. This CDR3 spans 13 amino acids. The ends were cut back, 3 bases at V and 4 bases at J, with 9 bases in the middle. The CDR3 region is CASSLRGSYGYTF. CDR3 DNA sequence: TGTGCCAGCAGTTTGCGGGGAAGCTATGGCTACACCTTC.

In this sample, this clonotype turned up many times. The V call is TRBV5-6, the J call TRBJ1-1; D might be TRBD1 (6 bases). Germline V CDR1 and CDR2: SGHDT, YYEEEE. CDR3 length equals 16 residues. The ends were cut back, 4 bases at V and 0 bases at J, with 16 bases in the middle. In DNA form, the CDR3 reads TGTGCCAGCAGCCCCATACAGGGATTCATGAACACTGAAGCTTTCTTT. Protein: CASSPIQGFMNTEAFF.

In this sample, this clonotype turned up many times. The chain couples TRBV7-9 to TRBJ2-7, with D possibly being TRBD1 (5 bases). The V end lost 7 bases, the J end lost 3 bases, and 16 bases lay between the germline ends. This CDR3 is 14 amino acids long. CDR1 is SEHNR and CDR2 is FQNEAQ in the germline V gene (reference sequence). The CDR3 DNA is TGTGCCAGCACCTTGACAGAAAAAAACTACGAGCAGTACTTC. This sequence encodes CASTLTEKNYEQYF.

This clonotype was detected only a few times. The V and J genes are TRBV6-5 and TRBJ1-1; 9 nucleotides agree with TRBD1. The CDR3 consists of 11 residues. Germline loops: CDR1 MNHEY, CDR2 SVGAGI. J lost 6 bases, V lost 8 bases, and 1 base had no gene match. The CDR3 loop is CASGDRAEAFF. The CDR3, as DNA: TGTGCCAGCGGGGACAGGGCTGAAGCTTTCTTT.

This clonotype appeared many times. Written as DNA, the CDR3 is TGCGCCAGCAGTCGGACTAGCGGGACCACCGGGGAGCTGTTTTTT. It yields the protein CASSRTSGTTGELFF. The chain is built from TRBV4-3 and TRBJ2-2; 12 bases align to TRBD2. In germline, CDR1 is LGHNA, CDR2 YSLEER. Losses at the gene ends were 6 bases for V and 4 bases for J; bases not matched to a gene: 3. The CDR3 has 15 residues.

V usage is TRBV20-1 and J usage is TRBJ1-4; the match to TRBD1 covers 9 bases. The junction had 4 bases not matched to a gene; V was cut back by 7 bases and J by 7 bases. The CDR3 length is 12 residues. Germline loops: CDR1 DFQATT, CDR2 SNEGSKA (reference sequence). The CDR3 loop is CSGTGGTEKLFF. The CDR3 nucleotides are TGCAGTGGTACAGGGGGCACTGAAAAACTGTTTTTT.

V is TRBV20-1 and J is TRBJ2-7; the match to TRBD2 covers 8 bases. V trimming: 3 bases; J trimming: 0 bases; junction bases outside the gene matches: 4. CDR3 size: 14 residues. Germline CDR1 is DFQATT and CDR2 is SNEGSKA (reference sequence). CDR3: CSASPSGHSYEQYF. The CDR3 DNA sequence: TGCAGTGCTAGCCCTAGCGGGCACTCCTACGAGCAGTACTTC.

The chain recombines TRBV18 with TRBJ2-5, with D unclear. This CDR3 is built from 11 residues. Germline V gives CDR1 KGHSH, CDR2 LQKENI. V was pared by 3 bases and J by 7 bases, with 6 bases between. In DNA form, the CDR3 reads TGTGCCAGCTCACCCCTTGGGACCCAGTACTTC. It translates to CASSPLGTQYF.

This rearrangement joins TRBV6-5 to TRBJ2-6, with unresolved D. CDR3 length equals 15 residues. V lost 7 bases and J 1 base, leaving 11 bases between the germline ends. Germline V gene sequence: CDR1 MNHEY, CDR2 SVGAGI. This CDR3 is CASTKRGSGANVLTF. The CDR3 coding sequence is TGTGCCAGCACCAAAAGAGGATCTGGGGCCAACGTCCTGACTTTC.

The chain is built from TRBV27 and TRBJ2-3; D is perhaps TRBD1 or TRBD2 (5 bases each). V lost 4 bases and J 0 bases, leaving 11 bases between the germline ends. The CDR3 consists of 15 residues. Germline V gene lookup returns CDR1 MNHEY and CDR2 SMNVEV (reference sequence). CDR3 region: CASSSGTASTDTQYF. CDR3 DNA sequence: TGTGCCAGCAGTTCCGGGACCGCTAGCACAGATACGCAGTATTTT.

This clonotype was found a few times. This sequence joins TRBV7-6 and TRBJ1-3; D might be TRBD1 (5 bases). The V gene lost 0 bases and the J gene lost 4 bases, with 10 bases spanning the gap. The CDR3 spans 15 residues. Germline CDR1 SGHVS, CDR2 FNYEAQ. The CDR3 DNA sequence: TGTGCCAGCAGCTTAGCGACAGAGACCGGAAACACCATATATTTT. Translated, it gives CASSLATETGNTIYF.

The CDR3 nucleotides read TGTGCCAGCAGTTACTCAGGGGCTATCGGTCAGCCCCAGCATTTT. Translating gives CASSYSGAIGQPQHF. The chain carries TRBV6-2 or TRBV6-3 and TRBJ1-5, with D perhaps matching TRBD1 (5 bases). The CDR3 extends over 15 amino acids. CDR1 is MNHEY and CDR2 is SVGEGT in the germline V gene. With 0 bases removed from V and 6 bases from J, the gap between germline ends came to 12 bases.

CDR3 DNA: TGCGCCAGCAGCCAAGATCTGCTTACAGATACGCAGTATTTT. It is translated as CASSQDLLTDTQYF. The rearrangement uses TRBV4-3 and TRBJ2-3; D not resolved. Per the germline V gene, CDR1 is LGHNA and CDR2 is YSLEER. V lost 0 bases to trimming and J lost 3 bases, with 7 bases between them. The CDR3 covers 14 residues.

A few counts support this clonotype. The V gene is TRBV14, the J gene TRBJ2-5, with D possibly matching TRBD2 (6 bases). Germline loops: CDR1 SGHDN, CDR2 FVKESK. The CDR3 runs 17 residues. V was pared by 0 bases and J by 5 bases, with 19 bases between. CDR3 coding DNA: TGTGCCAGCAGCCAAGATTTCGGGAGCCTGGCAATGGAGACCCAGTACTTC. It codes for CASSQDFGSLAMETQYF.

This chain uses TRBV21-1 with TRBJ2-1; TRBD2 was called by the table and not checked on the DNA. TRBV21-1 is recorded as a pseudogene. The CDR3 length is 16 residues. CDR3 sequence reads: CASSKKRDFGRDEQFF. In nucleotides, the CDR3 is TGTGCCAGCAGCAAAAAACGGGACTTCGGACGGGATGAGCAGTTCTTC.

This clonotype was picked up many times. The chain has TRBV7-2 and TRBJ1-5; D is unresolved. CDR1 is SGHTA and CDR2 is FQGNSA in the germline V gene. V was cut by 2 bases and J by 5 bases, with 10 bases left in between. The CDR3 is 14 residues long. This chain's CDR3 is CASSLKVADQPQHF. The CDR3 DNA reads as TGTGCCAGCAGCTTAAAGGTTGCGGATCAGCCCCAGCATTTT.

This chain uses TRBV20-1 with TRBJ2-3, with D unclear. Trimming removed 6 bases from V and 1 base from J, with 14 bases in between. This CDR3 spans 14 amino acids. Germline CDR1 and CDR2: DFQATT and SNEGSKA (reference sequence). CDR3 in amino acids: CSAPVSEGTDTQYF. The DNA of the CDR3 is TGCAGTGCCCCCGTGAGCGAGGGCACAGATACGCAGTATTTT.

V usage is TRBV6-5 and J usage is TRBJ2-1, with 16 bases aligning to TRBD2. Germline V gene data show CDR1 as MNHEY and CDR2 as SVGAGI. This CDR3 region has 17 residues. J gave up 9 bases and V 6 bases, and 11 bases lay outside the gene matches. The CDR3 coding sequence is TGTGCCAGCAGCCCGCTCCCGGGACTAGCGGGAGGGCGTGAGCAGTTCTTC. Its protein is CASSPLPGLAGGREQFF.

The chain is built from TRBV19 and TRBJ2-1; possible D gene TRBD1, 6 bases. Trimming took off 7 bases at V and 6 bases at J, with 16 bases between the two ends. The germline V gene encodes CDR1 LNHDA and CDR2 SQIVND (reference sequence). The CDR3 length is 14 residues. Here the CDR3 DNA reads TGTGCCAGTATTAAGGACAGAACGGGCAATGAGCAGTTCTTC. Translation gives CASIKDRTGNEQFF.

The V and J genes are TRBV6-6 and TRBJ1-1; a possible D gene is TRBD1 (5 bases). CDR1 and CDR2 (germline): MNHNY, SVGAGI (reference sequence). Trimming removed 10 bases at V and 1 base at J, with 10 bases between. CDR3 length: 12 amino acids. CDR3 sequence: CATNTGNTEAFF. CDR3 bases: TGTGCCACCAATACAGGGAACACTGAAGCTTTCTTT.

This clonotype was seen many times. This CDR3 is CASSLLTSGRGGTDTQYF. The CDR3 DNA follows: TGTGCCAGCAGTTTACTGACTAGCGGGAGAGGAGGCACAGATACGCAGTATTTT. The chain carries TRBV27 and TRBJ2-3; 12 bases are a match to TRBD2. The CDR3 is 18 residues long. Looked up from germline, CDR1 is MNHEY and CDR2 is SMNVEV (reference sequence). The ends lost 2 bases at V and 1 base at J; junction bases unmatched: 7.

At least ten counts were recorded for this clonotype. V usage is TRBV6-2 or TRBV6-3 and J usage is TRBJ2-4; 7 nucleotides align to TRBD2. There are 17 residues in the CDR3. Germline lookup yields CDR1 MNHEY and CDR2 SVGEGT. V lost 3 bases to trimming and J lost 7 bases; unmatched junction nucleotides: 15. The chain's CDR3 is CASSYFLRREQRNIQYF. The CDR3 bases are TGTGCCAGCAGTTATTTTTTACGGCGGGAGCAGAGGAACATTCAGTACTTC.